These T cell receptor beta chains were read from a single sample in a study of OX40 agonist ivuxolimab in advanced cancers. Profiling relied on immunoSEQ multiplex PCR, and the TCRdb table lists in-frame clones only, not all of them. The sample includes about 69,000 clones, roughly 92% of them seen just once. Sequenced material: CD4+ or CD8+ T cells sorted from blood, taken in a trial of the OX40 agonist ivuxolimab. The receptors were gathered from an adult with an advanced solid tumor such as melanoma, head and neck, liver or kidney cancer. Each CDR3 is given with its conserved first and last residue. A D gene is named only where the DNA matches it firmly. Only part of the rows carry a size: once, few, many, or a class if the clone is expanded.

cdr3_aa | cdr3_nt | d_call | j_call | v_call | clone_size
CARSLPGTSGFPPYEQYF | TGTGCCAGAAGCTTGCCCGGGACTAGCGGCTTCCCTCCATACGAGCAGTACTTC | TRBD2 | TRBJ2-7 | TRBV5-3 | NA
CASSQVGQYYGYTF | TGTGCCAGCAGCCAAGTGGGACAGTACTATGGCTACACCTTC | TRBD1 | TRBJ1-2 | TRBV14 | NA
CASSFPPSSNQPQHF | TGTGCCAGCAGTTTTCCCCCATCGAGCAATCAGCCCCAGCATTTT | NA | TRBJ1-5 | TRBV28 | few
CASSLAGGPHEQFF | TGTGCCAGCAGCCTAGCGGGAGGGCCTCATGAGCAGTTCTTC | TRBD2 | TRBJ2-1 | TRBV25-1 | NA
CASRLPGLENNEQFF | TGTGCCAGCAGACTACCGGGACTAGAAAACAATGAGCAGTTCTTC | TRBD2 | TRBJ2-1 | TRBV6-6 | NA
CASSRGTGLSNQPQHF | TGTGCCAGCAGCCGGGGCACGGGGCTTAGCAATCAGCCCCAGCATTTT | NA | TRBJ1-5 | TRBV9 | NA
CASSLLPTPAGTTDTQYF | TGTGCCAGCAGCTTACTCCCCACGCCAGCGGGAACCACAGATACGCAGTATTTT | TRBD2 | TRBJ2-3 | TRBV7-3 | NA
CASSYRDSRSYEQYF | TGTGCCAGCAGTTACCGGGACAGTCGCTCCTACGAGCAGTACTTC | TRBD1 | TRBJ2-7 | TRBV6-9 | NA
CASSLAFQVETQYF | TGTGCCAGCAGCTTAGCTTTCCAAGTTGAGACCCAGTACTTC | NA | TRBJ2-5 | TRBV7-6 | NA
CASSLDGGKGHEQYF | TGTGCCAGCAGCTTAGATGGGGGTAAAGGTCACGAGCAGTACTTC | NA | TRBJ2-7 | TRBV11-2 | NA
CSAVVVNEQFF | TGCAGCGCCGTGGTAGTTAATGAGCAGTTCTTC | NA | TRBJ2-1 | TRBV29-1 | NA
CASSPALGGTQYF | TGTGCCAGCAGCCCGGCACTAGGGGGGACCCAGTACTTC | NA | TRBJ2-5 | TRBV7-3 | NA
CASSTVLEQFF | TGTGCCAGCAGCACTGTCCTCGAGCAGTTCTTC | NA | TRBJ2-1 | TRBV27 | NA
CASSQDYKVGQSFQETQYF | TGCGCCAGCAGCCAAGACTATAAGGTGGGACAGAGCTTCCAAGAGACCCAGTACTTC | TRBD1 | TRBJ2-5 | TRBV4-1 | once
CASKGTGQVYSEQYF | TGTGCCAGCAAGGGAACGGGACAGGTCTATTCCGAGCAGTACTTC | TRBD1 | TRBJ2-7 | TRBV6-1 | NA
CASSVGGGNTIYF | TGTGCCAGCAGCGTAGGCGGGGGAAACACCATATATTTT | NA | TRBJ1-3 | TRBV9 | NA
CASSSGQSLNEQFF | TGTGCCAGCAGCTCGGGACAGTCCTTGAATGAGCAGTTCTTC | TRBD1 | TRBJ2-1 | TRBV7-3 | NA
CASSFEATNQPQHF | TGTGCCAGTAGCTTCGAGGCAACTAATCAGCCCCAGCATTTT | NA | TRBJ1-5 | TRBV19 | once
CASSEGFYGIHTGELFF | TGTGCCAGCAGTGAAGGGTTTTACGGCATTCACACCGGGGAGCTGTTTTTT | NA | TRBJ2-2 | TRBV2 | NA
CASSVGGGGTGELFF | TGTGCCAGCAGCGTAGGGGGCGGCGGCACCGGGGAGCTGTTTTTT | NA | TRBJ2-2 | TRBV9 | NA
CASSPTGTNTGELFF | TGTGCCAGCAGCCCAACAGGGACGAACACCGGGGAGCTGTTTTTT | NA | TRBJ2-2 | TRBV7-3 | NA
CASSPRTSGWVTGELFF | TGCGCCAGCAGCCCGCGGACTAGCGGGTGGGTCACCGGGGAGCTGTTTTTT | TRBD2 | TRBJ2-2 | TRBV4-1 | NA
CASSETSGRTGELFF | TGTGCCAGCAGCGAAACTAGCGGGCGGACCGGGGAGCTGTTTTTT | TRBD2 | TRBJ2-2 | TRBV9 | once
CASSSQTSGPYEQFF | TGTGCCAGCAGCTCGCAGACTAGCGGACCCTATGAGCAGTTCTTC | TRBD2 | TRBJ2-1 | TRBV7-9 | once
CASSAIFGTGTGGKAPLHF | TGTGCCAGCAGTGCTATTTTCGGTACCGGGACAGGGGGCAAGGCACCCCTCCACTTT | TRBD1 | TRBJ1-6 | TRBV6-1 | once
CASSLASATYASTDTQYF | TGCGCCAGCAGCTTGGCCTCGGCGACCTACGCAAGCACAGATACGCAGTATTTT | NA | TRBJ2-3 | TRBV5-1 | NA
CAWRATGVHLNSPLHF | TGTGCCTGGAGGGCTACAGGGGTACATCTAAATTCACCCCTCCACTTT | TRBD1 | TRBJ1-6 | TRBV30 | NA
CASSRGPAVGEQFF | TGTGCCAGCAGTCGGGGACCAGCCGTCGGTGAGCAGTTCTTC | NA | TRBJ2-1 | TRBV25-1 | NA
CASSLSGLSSGNTIYF | TGTGCCAGCAGCTTAAGTGGCTTGAGTTCTGGAAACACCATATATTTT | NA | TRBJ1-3 | TRBV7-9 | NA
CASRLIGQVTYEQYF | TGTGCCAGCAGGCTCATCGGACAGGTCACCTACGAGCAGTACTTC | TRBD1 | TRBJ2-7 | TRBV27 | NA
CASSQLAGGFREQYF | TGTGCCAGCAGTCAACTAGCGGGAGGGTTTCGCGAGCAGTACTTC | TRBD2 | TRBJ2-7 | TRBV27 | NA
CASSLEQLQETQYF | TGCGCCAGCAGCTTGGAACAGCTGCAAGAGACCCAGTACTTC | NA | TRBJ2-5 | TRBV5-1 | NA
CASSAQAGFMNTEAFF | TGTGCCAGCAGTGCTCAGGCAGGGTTCATGAACACTGAAGCTTTCTTT | NA | TRBJ1-1 | TRBV6-1 | NA
CASSLALAGPTYNEQFF | TGCGCCAGCAGCTTGGCCTTGGCGGGCCCTACCTACAATGAGCAGTTCTTC | NA | TRBJ2-1 | TRBV5-1 | NA
CASRHTTSGSYYEQYF | TGCGCCAGCAGACATACAACTAGCGGGAGCTACTACGAGCAGTACTTC | TRBD2 | TRBJ2-7 | TRBV4-1 | NA
CATSRVPAGLGEQYF | TGTGCCACCAGCAGAGTTCCAGCGGGATTGGGGGAGCAGTACTTC | TRBD2 | TRBJ2-7 | TRBV15 | NA
CASRMTGGSSYEQYF | TGTGCCAGCCGAATGACAGGGGGCAGCTCCTACGAGCAGTACTTC | TRBD1 | TRBJ2-7 | TRBV28 | NA
CASSLGGNSNQPQHF | TGTGCCAGCAGCTTGGGAGGGAATAGCAATCAGCCCCAGCATTTT | NA | TRBJ1-5 | TRBV5-5 | NA
CASSYGQETGNTIYF | TGTGCCAGCTCGTATGGACAGGAAACGGGAAACACCATATATTTT | TRBD1 | TRBJ1-3 | TRBV18 | NA
CASSLNRQGAKIKNTEAFF | TGTGCCAGCAGCTTAAATCGACAGGGGGCGAAAATTAAGAACACTGAAGCTTTCTTT | TRBD1 | TRBJ1-1 | TRBV7-8 | NA
CASSLWASGSSNEQYF | TGTGCCAGCAGTTTATGGGCTAGCGGGAGTTCCAACGAGCAGTACTTC | TRBD2 | TRBJ2-7 | TRBV28 | NA
CASSSNGRFNNEQFF | TGTGCCAGTAGTTCCAACGGGAGGTTCAACAATGAGCAGTTCTTC | TRBD2 | TRBJ2-1 | TRBV19 | NA